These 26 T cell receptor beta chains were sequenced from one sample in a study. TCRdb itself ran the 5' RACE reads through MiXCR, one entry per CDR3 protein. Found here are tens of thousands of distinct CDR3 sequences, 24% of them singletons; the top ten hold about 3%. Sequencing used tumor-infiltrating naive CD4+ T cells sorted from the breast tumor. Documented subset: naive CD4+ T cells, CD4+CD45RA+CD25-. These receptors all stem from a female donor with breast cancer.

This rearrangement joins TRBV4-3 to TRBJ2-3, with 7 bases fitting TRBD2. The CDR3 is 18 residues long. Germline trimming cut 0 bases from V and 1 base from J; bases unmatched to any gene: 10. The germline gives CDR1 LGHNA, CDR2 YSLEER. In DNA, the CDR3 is TGCGCCAGCAGCCAAGATATAAGCCGGGCGGGGGGCACAGATACGCAGTATTTT. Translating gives CASSQDISRAGGTDTQYF.

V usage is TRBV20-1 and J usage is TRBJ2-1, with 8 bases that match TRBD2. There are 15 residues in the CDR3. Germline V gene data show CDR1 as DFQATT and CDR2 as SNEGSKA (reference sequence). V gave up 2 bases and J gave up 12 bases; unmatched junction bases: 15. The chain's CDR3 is CSARPGGLAGPLQFF. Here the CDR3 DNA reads TGCAGTGCTAGACCGGGGGGGCTTGCGGGCCCCTTGCAGTTCTTC.

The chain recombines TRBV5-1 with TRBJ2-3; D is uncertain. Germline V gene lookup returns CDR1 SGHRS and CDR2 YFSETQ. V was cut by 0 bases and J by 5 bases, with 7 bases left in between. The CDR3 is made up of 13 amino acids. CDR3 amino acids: CASSLAARDTQYF. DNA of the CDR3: TGCGCCAGCAGCTTGGCCGCGAGAGATACGCAGTATTTT.

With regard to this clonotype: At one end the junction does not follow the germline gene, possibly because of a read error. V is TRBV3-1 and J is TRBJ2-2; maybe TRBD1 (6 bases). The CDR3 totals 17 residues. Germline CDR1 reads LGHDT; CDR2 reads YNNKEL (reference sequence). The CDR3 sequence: CASSLYTGQLNTGELVF. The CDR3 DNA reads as TGTGCCAGCAGCCTTTATACTGGACAGCTAAACACCGGGGAGCTGGTTTTT.

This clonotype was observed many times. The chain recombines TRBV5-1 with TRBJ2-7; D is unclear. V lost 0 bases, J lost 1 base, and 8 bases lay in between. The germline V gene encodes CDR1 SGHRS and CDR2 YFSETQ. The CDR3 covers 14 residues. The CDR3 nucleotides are TGCGCCAGCAGCTTGGACAGCCGATCCTACGAGCAGTACTTC. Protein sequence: CASSLDSRSYEQYF.

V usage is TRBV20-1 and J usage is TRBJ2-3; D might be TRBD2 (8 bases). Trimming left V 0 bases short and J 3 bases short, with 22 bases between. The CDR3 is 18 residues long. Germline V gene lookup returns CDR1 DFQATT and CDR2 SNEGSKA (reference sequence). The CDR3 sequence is CSARDDQGGGRWTDTQYF. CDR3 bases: TGCAGTGCTAGAGATGATCAGGGGGGCGGGAGGTGGACAGATACGCAGTATTTT.

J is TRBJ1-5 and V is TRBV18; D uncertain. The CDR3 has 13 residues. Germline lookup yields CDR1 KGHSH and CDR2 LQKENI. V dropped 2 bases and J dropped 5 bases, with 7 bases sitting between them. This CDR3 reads CASSPGSDQPQHF. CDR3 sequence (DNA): TGTGCCAGCTCACCAGGTTCTGATCAGCCCCAGCATTTT. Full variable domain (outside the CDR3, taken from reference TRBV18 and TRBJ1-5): NAGVMQNPRHLVRRRGQEARLRCSPMKGHSHVYWYRQLPEEGLKFMVYLQKENIIDESGMPKERFSAEFPKEGPSILRIQQVVRGDSAAYFCASSPGSDQPQHFGDGTRLSIL.

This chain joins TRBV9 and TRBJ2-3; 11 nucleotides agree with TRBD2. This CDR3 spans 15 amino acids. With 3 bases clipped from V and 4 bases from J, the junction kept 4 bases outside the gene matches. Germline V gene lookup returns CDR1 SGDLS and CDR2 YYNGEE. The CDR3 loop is CASSARLAGSDTQYF. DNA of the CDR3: TGTGCCAGCAGCGCGCGACTAGCGGGATCAGATACGCAGTATTTT.

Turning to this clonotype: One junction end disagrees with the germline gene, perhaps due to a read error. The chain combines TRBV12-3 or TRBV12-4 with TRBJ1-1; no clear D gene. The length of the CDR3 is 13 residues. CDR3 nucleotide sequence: TGTGCCAGCAGTTTGACGGTGAACACTGAAGCTCTCTTT. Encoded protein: CASSLTVNTEALF.

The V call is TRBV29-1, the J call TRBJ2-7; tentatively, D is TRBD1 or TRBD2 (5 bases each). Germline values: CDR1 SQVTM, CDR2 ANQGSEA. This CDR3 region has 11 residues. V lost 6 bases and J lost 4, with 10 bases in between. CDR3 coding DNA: TGCAGCGTGAGAGGGGCTTACGAGCAGTACTTC. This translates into CSVRGAYEQYF.

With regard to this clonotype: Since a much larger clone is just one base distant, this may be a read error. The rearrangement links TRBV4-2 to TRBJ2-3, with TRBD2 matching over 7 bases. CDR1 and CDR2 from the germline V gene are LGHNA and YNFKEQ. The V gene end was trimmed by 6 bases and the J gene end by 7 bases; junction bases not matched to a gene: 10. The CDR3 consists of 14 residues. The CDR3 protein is CASRSGLSPNTQYF. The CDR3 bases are TGTGCCAGCAGATCGGGACTAAGTCCAAATACGCAGTATTTT.

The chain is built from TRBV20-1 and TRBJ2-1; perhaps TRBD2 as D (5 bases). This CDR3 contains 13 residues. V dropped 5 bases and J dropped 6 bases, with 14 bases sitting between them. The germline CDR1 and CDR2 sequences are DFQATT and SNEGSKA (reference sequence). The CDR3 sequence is CSAARGPANEQFF. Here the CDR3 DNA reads TGCAGTGCTGCCCGGGGTCCCGCCAATGAGCAGTTCTTC.

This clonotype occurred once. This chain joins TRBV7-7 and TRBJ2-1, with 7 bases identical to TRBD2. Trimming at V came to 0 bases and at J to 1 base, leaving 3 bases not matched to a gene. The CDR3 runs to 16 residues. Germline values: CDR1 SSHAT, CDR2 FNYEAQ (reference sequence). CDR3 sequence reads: CASSLALAASYNEQFF. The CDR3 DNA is TGTGCCAGCAGCTTAGCCCTAGCGGCGTCCTACAATGAGCAGTTCTTC.

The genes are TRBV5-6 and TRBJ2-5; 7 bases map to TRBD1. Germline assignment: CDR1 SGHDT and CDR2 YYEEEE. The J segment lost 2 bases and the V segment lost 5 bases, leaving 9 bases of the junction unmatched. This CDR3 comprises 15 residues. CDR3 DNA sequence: TGTGCCAGCAGTTTCTTTGACAGGGAGCAAGAGACCCAGTACTTC. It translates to CASSFFDREQETQYF.

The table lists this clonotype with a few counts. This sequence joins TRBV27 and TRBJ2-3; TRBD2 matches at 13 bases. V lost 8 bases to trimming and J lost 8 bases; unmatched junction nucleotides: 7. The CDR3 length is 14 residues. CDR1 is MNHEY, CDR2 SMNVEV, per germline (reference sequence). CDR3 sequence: CASGLAGVGGTQYF. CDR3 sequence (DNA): TGTGCCAGCGGACTAGCGGGAGTTGGGGGTACGCAGTATTTT.

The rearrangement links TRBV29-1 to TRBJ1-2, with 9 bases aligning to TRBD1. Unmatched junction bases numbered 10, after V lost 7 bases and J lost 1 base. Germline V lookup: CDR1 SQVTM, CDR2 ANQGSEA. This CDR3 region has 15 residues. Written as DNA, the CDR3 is TGCAGCGCAGTAGGAAGACAGGGGGGTAACTATGGCTACACCTTC. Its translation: CSAVGRQGGNYGYTF.

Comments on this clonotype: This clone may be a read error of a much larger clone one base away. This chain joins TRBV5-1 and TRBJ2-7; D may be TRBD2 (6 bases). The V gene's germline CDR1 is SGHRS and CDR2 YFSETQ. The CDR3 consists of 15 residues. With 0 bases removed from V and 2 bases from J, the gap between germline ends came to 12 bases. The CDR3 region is CASSLGSGFPYEQYF. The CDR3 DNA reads TGCGCCAGCAGCTTGGGAAGCGGGTTCCCCTACGAGCAGTACTTC.

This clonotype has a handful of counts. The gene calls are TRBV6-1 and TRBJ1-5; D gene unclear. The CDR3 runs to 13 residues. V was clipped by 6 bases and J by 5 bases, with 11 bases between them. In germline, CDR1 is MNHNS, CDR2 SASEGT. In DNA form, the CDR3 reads TGTGCCAGCAGGGAGGGATCGTATCAGCCCCAGCATTTT. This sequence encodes CASREGSYQPQHF.

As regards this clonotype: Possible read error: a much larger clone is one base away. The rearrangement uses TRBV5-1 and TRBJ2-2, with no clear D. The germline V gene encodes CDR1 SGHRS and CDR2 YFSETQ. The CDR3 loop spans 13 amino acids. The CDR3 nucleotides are TGCGGCAGCAGCTCGGTTCGATCCGGGGAGCTGTTTTTT. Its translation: CGSSSVRSGELFF.

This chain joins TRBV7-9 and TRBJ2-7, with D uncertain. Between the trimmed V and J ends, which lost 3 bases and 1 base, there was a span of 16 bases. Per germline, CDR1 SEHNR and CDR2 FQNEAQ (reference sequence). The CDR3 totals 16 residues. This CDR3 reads CASSFSSGLGSYEQYF. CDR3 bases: TGTGCCAGCAGCTTCTCATCCGGGCTGGGATCCTACGAGCAGTACTTC. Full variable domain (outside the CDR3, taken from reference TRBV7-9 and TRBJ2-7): DTGVSQNPRHKITKRGQNVTFRCDPISEHNRLYWYRQTLGQGPEFLTYFQNEAQLEKSRLLSDRFSAERPKGSFSTLEIQRTEQGDSAMYLCASSFSSGLGSYEQYFGPGTRLTVT.

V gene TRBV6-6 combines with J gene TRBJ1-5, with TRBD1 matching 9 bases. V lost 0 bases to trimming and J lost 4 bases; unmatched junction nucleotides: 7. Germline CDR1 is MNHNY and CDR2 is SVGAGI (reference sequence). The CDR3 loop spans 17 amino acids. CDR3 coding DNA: TGTGCCAGCAGTTACTCCTCCCCGGGACAGGGAAATCAGCCCCAGCATTTT. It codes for CASSYSSPGQGNQPQHF.

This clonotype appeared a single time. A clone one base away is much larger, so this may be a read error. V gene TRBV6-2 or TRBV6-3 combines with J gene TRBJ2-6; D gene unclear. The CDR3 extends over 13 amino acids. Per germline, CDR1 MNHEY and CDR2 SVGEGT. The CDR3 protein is CASSPSGVNVLTF. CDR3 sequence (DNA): TGTGCCAGCAGTCCCTCTGGGGTCAACGTCCTGACTTTC.

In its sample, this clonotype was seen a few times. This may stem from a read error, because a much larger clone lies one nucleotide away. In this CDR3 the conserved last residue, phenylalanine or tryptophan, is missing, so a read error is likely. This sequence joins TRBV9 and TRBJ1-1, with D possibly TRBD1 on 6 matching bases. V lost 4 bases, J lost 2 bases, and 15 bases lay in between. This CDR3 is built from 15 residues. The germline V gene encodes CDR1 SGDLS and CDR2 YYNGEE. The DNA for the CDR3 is TGTGCCAGCAGCCCATTGACAGGCGTCAACACTGAAGCTTTCTTG. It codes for CASSPLTGVNTEAFL.

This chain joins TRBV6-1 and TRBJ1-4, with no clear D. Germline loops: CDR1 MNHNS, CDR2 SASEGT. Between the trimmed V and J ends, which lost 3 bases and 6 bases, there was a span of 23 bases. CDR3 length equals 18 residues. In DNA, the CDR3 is TGTGCCAGCAGTGATGGTAAAGGGCTCTTCGGCTTTGATGAAAAACTGTTTTTT. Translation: CASSDGKGLFGFDEKLFF.

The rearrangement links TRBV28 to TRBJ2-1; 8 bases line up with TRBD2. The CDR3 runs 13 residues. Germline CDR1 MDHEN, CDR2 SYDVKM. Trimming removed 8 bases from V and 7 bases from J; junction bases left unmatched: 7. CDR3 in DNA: TGTGCCAGCCTCAGGACTAGCACGAATGAGCAGTTCTTC. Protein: CASLRTSTNEQFF.

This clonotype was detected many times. The CDR3 here is CASSYLKEQFF. DNA for the CDR3: TGTGCCAGCAGCTACCTAAAGGAGCAGTTCTTC. J is TRBJ2-1 and V is TRBV5-6; D remains ambiguous. V was pared by 3 bases and J by 10 bases, with 8 bases between. Per the germline V gene, CDR1 is SGHDT and CDR2 is YYEEEE. The CDR3 sequence is 11 residues long.